The present T cell receptor beta chain was sequenced within a study of blood T cell repertoires in COVID-19. Study details: There were acute and convalescent COVID-19 samples, and they came from the United States, Italy and Spain. PBMCs, B-cell-depleted T cells, or T cells were the source of the cDNA or gDNA that made up the material.

Some clones are missing from TCRdb's copy, which holds only in-frame ones; the method was immunoSEQ multiplex PCR. This table has approximately 92,000 clones, roughly 87% appearing once. V gave up 3 bases and J gave up 1 base, with 6 bases separating them. CDR3 length: 13 amino acids. The rearrangement links TRBV12-3 or TRBV12-4 to TRBJ1-1; a possible D gene is TRBD1 (5 bases). The specimen was peripheral blood. The clonotype comes from a man aged 80 or over with acute or convalescent COVID-19. The CDR3 region has the DNA TGTGCCAGCAGTTTCGGGGGGAACACTGAAGCTTTCTTT. It specifies CASSFGGNTEAFF.